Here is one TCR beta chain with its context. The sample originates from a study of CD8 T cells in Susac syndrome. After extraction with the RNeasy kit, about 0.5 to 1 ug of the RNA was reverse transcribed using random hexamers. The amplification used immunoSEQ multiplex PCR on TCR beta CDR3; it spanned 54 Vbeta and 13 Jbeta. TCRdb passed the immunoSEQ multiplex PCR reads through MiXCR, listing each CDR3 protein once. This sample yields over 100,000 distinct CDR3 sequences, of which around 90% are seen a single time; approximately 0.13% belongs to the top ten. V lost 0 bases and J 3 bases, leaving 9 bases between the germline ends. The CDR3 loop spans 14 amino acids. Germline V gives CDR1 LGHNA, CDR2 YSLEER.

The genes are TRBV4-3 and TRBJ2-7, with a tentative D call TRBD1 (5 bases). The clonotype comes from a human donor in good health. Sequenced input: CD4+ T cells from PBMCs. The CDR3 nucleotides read TGCGCCAGCAGCCAAGATTGGGGCGGCTACGAGCAGTACTTC. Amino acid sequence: CASSQDWGGYEQYF.